This passage covers 19 T cell receptor beta chains from one sample sequenced in a study of blood T cell repertoires in COVID-19 (TCRdb year 2020). Preparation of the library involved the immunoSEQ multiplex PCR assay. TCRdb holds this immuneACCESS table with in-frame rearrangements only. Some clones are missing; in checked studies, unresolved V genes explain under half, and the rest has no known cause. The sample table contains about 440,000 clones; only one count was recorded for 87% of them. The ten largest clones take up about 2.1% of the sample. Specimen: PBMCs or T cells enriched from blood (not recorded which). These receptor sequences come from a woman aged 18 to 35 with acute COVID-19.

The gene calls are TRBV7-3 and TRBJ2-1; maybe TRBD2 (6 bases). V shed 1 base and J shed 5 bases, with 12 bases lying between them. CDR1 is SGHTA and CDR2 is FQGTGA in the germline V gene. The CDR3 runs to 15 residues. The CDR3 reads CASSLRRDGHNEQFF. CDR3 sequence (DNA): TGTGCCAGCAGCTTAAGGCGGGACGGACACAATGAGCAGTTCTTC. Full variable domain (remainder filled in from reference TRBV7-3 and TRBJ2-1): GAGVSQTPSNKVTEKGKYVELRCDPISGHTALYWYRQSLGQGPEFLIYFQGTGAADDSGLPNDRFFAVRPEGSVSTLKIQRTERGDSAVYLCASSLRRDGHNEQFFGPGTRLTVL.

The chain joins TRBV9 to TRBJ1-3; D possibly corresponds to TRBD1 (5 bases). V was clipped by 0 bases and J by 3 bases, with 13 bases between them. This CDR3 has 16 residues. From germline, CDR1 is SGDLS and CDR2 YYNGEE. In DNA, the CDR3 is TGTGCCAGCAGCGTAGTAGCAGGGCTCGGTGGAAACACCATATATTTT. This sequence encodes CASSVVAGLGGNTIYF. The variable domain in full, completed from reference TRBV9 and TRBJ1-3, reads DSGVTQTPKHLITATGQRVTLRCSPRSGDLSVYWYQQSLDQGLQFLIQYYNGEERAKGNILERFSAQQFPDLHSELNLSSLELGDSALYFCASSVVAGLGGNTIYFGEGSWLTVV.

The rearrangement uses TRBV6-1 and TRBJ1-5; a weak D match, TRBD1 (5 bases). Germline CDR1 reads MNHNS; CDR2 reads SASEGT. The germline V and J ends were trimmed by 3 bases and 6 bases, with 9 bases remaining between them. The CDR3 loop spans 13 amino acids. This CDR3 reads CASSERGGQPQHF. CDR3 nucleotide sequence: TGTGCCAGCAGTGAGCGGGGGGGTCAGCCCCAGCATTTT.

This chain joins TRBV4-1 and TRBJ2-1; D not resolved. V lost 2 bases to trimming and J lost 8 bases, with 16 bases between them. This CDR3 has 15 residues. Germline CDR1 and CDR2: MGHRA and YSYEKL. Here the CDR3 reads CASSQLSRGIDEQFF. Written as DNA, the CDR3 is TGCGCCAGCAGCCAATTATCGCGAGGAATCGATGAGCAGTTCTTC.

This chain links TRBV9 with TRBJ2-7; possibly TRBD2 for D (5 bases). Trimming took 0 bases from V and 8 from J, leaving 12 bases between them. Germline CDR1 reads SGDLS; CDR2 reads YYNGEE. The CDR3 spans 13 residues. CDR3 DNA sequence: TGTGCCAGCAGCGTAGGTCAGGAGGCCCAGCAGTACTTC. It codes for CASSVGQEAQQYF.

The chain carries TRBV5-1 and TRBJ2-3, with 11 bases aligning to TRBD2. CDR1 SGHRS and CDR2 YFSETQ come from the germline V gene. The CDR3 loop spans 16 amino acids. Unmatched junction bases numbered 4, after V lost 4 bases and J lost 0 bases. CDR3 coding DNA: TGCGCCAGCAGCACCGGGACTAGCGGTAGCACAGATACGCAGTATTTT. It translates to CASSTGTSGSTDTQYF.

This sequence joins TRBV7-8 and TRBJ2-7; no reliable D call. The CDR3 length is 13 residues. The V end lost 2 bases, the J end lost 3 bases, and 8 bases lay between the germline ends. The germline CDR1 and CDR2 sequences are SGHVS and FQNEAQ. The CDR3 DNA is TGTGCCAGCAGCTTATCAAACAACTACGAGCAGTACTTC. It codes for CASSLSNNYEQYF.

This chain joins TRBV18 and TRBJ1-5, with D unresolved. CDR1 and CDR2 (germline): KGHSH, LQKENI. The CDR3 totals 18 residues. The V end was cut by 2 bases, the J end by 7 bases, with 24 bases between. The CDR3 coding sequence is TGTGCCAGCTCACCAGAAGGGCTAGCCCCCGGCGTTAGGCAGCCCCAGCATTTT. Residues: CASSPEGLAPGVRQPQHF.

This chain uses TRBV5-6 with TRBJ2-7, with TRBD2 matching 8 bases. The junction had 3 bases not matched to a gene; V was cut back by 4 bases and J by 0 bases. Germline CDR1 SGHDT, CDR2 YYEEEE. This CDR3 contains 14 residues. Here the CDR3 DNA reads TGTGCCAGCAGCCCCGGGACTAGCTCCTACGAGCAGTACTTC. It yields the protein CASSPGTSSYEQYF.

The CDR3 DNA reads TGCGCCCCAAAGCTTGAGGGATTTACGGACGAGCAGTACTTC. Its protein is CAPKLEGFTDEQYF. The chain has TRBV5-1 and TRBJ2-7, with a tentative D call TRBD2 (5 bases). The germline V gene encodes CDR1 SGHRS and CDR2 YFSETQ. V lost 10 bases to trimming and J lost 5 bases, with 22 bases between them. CDR3 length: 14 amino acids.

V gene TRBV29-1 combines with J gene TRBJ1-1; perhaps TRBD1 as D (5 bases). This CDR3 contains 12 residues. The V end lost 5 bases, the J end lost 4 bases, and 11 bases lay between the germline ends. Germline V gives CDR1 SQVTM, CDR2 ANQGSEA. DNA for the CDR3: TGCAGCGTTAGCAGGGTAGCCACTGAAGCTTTCTTT. This gives the protein CSVSRVATEAFF.

The gene calls are TRBV7-8 and TRBJ2-3, with D possibly matching TRBD2 (6 bases). CDR1 is SGHVS and CDR2 is FQNEAQ in the germline V gene. The length of the CDR3 is 16 residues. V lost 1 base, J lost 5 bases, and 16 bases lay in between. CDR3 in amino acids: CASSLGSSLGGDTQYF. The CDR3 nucleotides are TGTGCCAGCAGCTTAGGCTCATCGCTGGGGGGAGATACGCAGTATTTT.

J is TRBJ2-7 and V is TRBV3-1 (or the pseudogene TRBV3-2); D not certain. Germline CDR1 is LGHDT and CDR2 is YNNKEL (reference sequence). The CDR3 covers 14 residues. The ends were cut back, 4 bases at V and 0 bases at J, with 10 bases in the middle. This chain's CDR3 is CASSLQTPSYEQYF. The CDR3 DNA reads as TGTGCCAGCAGCCTCCAGACACCCTCCTACGAGCAGTACTTC.

V gene TRBV9 combines with J gene TRBJ2-2, with D perhaps matching TRBD2 (5 bases). The CDR3 totals 14 residues. Trimming shortened V by 4 bases and J by 2 bases, and 9 bases separated the two germline ends. CDR1 is SGDLS, CDR2 YYNGEE, per germline. CDR3 DNA sequence: TGTGCCAGCAGCCAGGACTCTAACACCGGGGAGCTGTTTTTT. Translating it yields CASSQDSNTGELFF.

The CDR3 coding sequence is TGCGCCAGCAGCCAAGATCTGTGGAAACAACGGGGCACCGGGGAGCTGTTTTTT. Protein: CASSQDLWKQRGTGELFF. This sequence joins TRBV4-3 and TRBJ2-2; a possible D gene is TRBD2 (5 bases). The CDR3 sequence is 18 residues long. CDR1 is LGHNA and CDR2 is YSLEER in the germline V gene. Trimming removed 0 bases from V and 4 bases from J, with 18 bases in between.

In its sample, this clone was seen a few times. V is TRBV7-3 and J is TRBJ2-3, with TRBD1 matching 8 bases. Germline CDR1 is SGHTA and CDR2 is FQGTGA. CDR3 length: 15 residues. With 5 bases clipped from V and 3 bases from J, the junction kept 7 bases outside the gene matches. CDR3 protein: CASSATGTGTDTQYF. CDR3 coding DNA: TGTGCCAGCAGCGCTACCGGGACAGGAACAGATACGCAGTATTTT.

The chain couples TRBV5-8 to TRBJ1-5; D call uncertain. Germline loops: CDR1 SGHTS, CDR2 YDEGEE. The CDR3 sequence is 13 residues long. The V and J ends lost 4 bases and 2 bases respectively, with 7 bases between them. CDR3 sequence reads: CASSPSGNQPQHF. CDR3 coding DNA: TGTGCCAGCAGCCCCTCAGGCAATCAGCCCCAGCATTTT.

The chain employs TRBV5-1 and TRBJ1-4; 8 positions agree with TRBD1. This CDR3 is built from 18 residues. Losses at the gene ends were 4 bases for V and 7 bases for J; bases not matched to a gene: 18. Germline V lookup: CDR1 SGHRS, CDR2 YFSETQ. For the CDR3, the DNA is TGCGCCAGCAGCCGGACCGGGACAGGAGGTTATGAGGGTGAAAAACTGTTTTTT. It codes for CASSRTGTGGYEGEKLFF.

The V call is TRBV12-3 or TRBV12-4, the J call TRBJ1-1, with TRBD1 identical over 7 bases. This CDR3 is built from 13 residues. The J segment lost 5 bases and the V segment lost 6 bases, leaving 6 bases of the junction unmatched. As DNA, the CDR3 is TGTGCCAGCAGCTCCAGGGGGTGGACTGAAGCTTTCTTT. Amino acid sequence: CASSSRGWTEAFF.